Listed here is a single TCR beta chain. The data were obtained in a study of blood T cell repertoires in COVID-19. About the research overall: The samples span acute and convalescent COVID-19 from the United States, Italy and Spain.

In the study's own analysis: Cell counts per sample came from amplifying reference gene primers. Clones were sequenced by immunoSEQ multiplex PCR, and TCRdb holds only the in-frame ones, with some missing. The V and J calls and clone size were taken over from that table, and D and trimming were inferred from the DNA. The profile shows over 130,000 clones, around 84% of them singletons. Germline assignment: CDR1 KGHSY and CDR2 FQNENV. V dropped 2 bases and J dropped 4; count of bases not matched to a gene: 0. This CDR3 region has 13 residues. The J gene is TRBJ1-1, the V gene TRBV16; 8 bases fit TRBD1. The sequence was collected from a human donor in a cohort sampled during active COVID-19. Sequencing was carried out using peripheral blood. The CDR3 region is CASSQDRGTEAFF. The CDR3 nucleotides read TGTGCCAGCAGCCAAGACAGGGGCACTGAAGCTTTCTTT.